These T cell receptor beta chains were read from a single sample in a study of T cell responses to AZD1222 COVID-19 vaccine. Profiling relied on immunoSEQ multiplex PCR, and the TCRdb table lists in-frame clones only, not all of them. The sample contains approximately 100,000 clones, around nine tenths of which appear only once. The sequencing used peripheral blood, collected on day 0 of AZD1222 vaccination. The receptors shown here come from an adult in good health. The conserved cysteine and the conserved F or W are not part of the CDR3 here. The order of the fields is V gene, CDR3 protein.

>TRBV7-9
ASSLVNGEQY
>TRBV4-1
ASSQGWGFGNTIY
>TRBV19
ASSRSYTEAF
>TRBV5-1
ASSLVSGRYSGNTIY
>TRBV6-2/TRBV6-3
ASSFGHQPQH
>TRBV6-2/TRBV6-3
ASTPRGDTGELF
>TRBV6-4
ASSGQGMDTQY
>TRBV18
ASSPPAGSSYEQY
>TRBV9
ASLTEATRPYEQY
>TRBV7-2
ASSLDRAVNEQY